The 17 T cell receptor beta chains listed next were all sequenced from one sample in a study of OX40 agonist ivuxolimab in advanced cancers. The data were produced by immunoSEQ multiplex PCR, yet TCRdb's version contains in-frame clones alone and is incomplete. Among about 69,000 clones listed, 80% to 90% were seen once. The sequencing here drew on CD4+ or CD8+ T cells sorted from blood, taken in a trial of the OX40 agonist ivuxolimab. Source of these receptors: an adult with an advanced solid tumor such as melanoma, head and neck, liver or kidney cancer.

The chain couples TRBV7-2 to TRBJ2-7; a weak D match, TRBD2 (5 bases). This CDR3 spans 13 amino acids. V lost 2 bases and J 4 bases, leaving 9 bases between the germline ends. The germline gives CDR1 SGHTA, CDR2 FQGNSA. CDR3 protein: CASSLFRGYEQYF. The CDR3 DNA follows: TGTGCCAGCAGCTTATTCCGAGGGTACGAGCAGTACTTC. The full variable domain, rest sourced from reference TRBV7-2 and TRBJ2-7, is GAGVSQSPSNKVTEKGKDVELRCDPISGHTALYWYRQSLGQGLEFLIYFQGNSAPDKSGLPSDRFSAERTGGSVSTLTIQRTQQEDSAVYLCASSLFRGYEQYFGPGTRLTVT.

The J gene is TRBJ1-4, the V gene TRBV18; 7 nucleotides align to TRBD1. Germline values: CDR1 KGHSH, CDR2 LQKENI. The J segment lost 3 bases and the V segment lost 2 bases, leaving 6 bases of the junction unmatched. The length of the CDR3 is 16 residues. CDR3 region: CASSPDRDGPNEKLFF. As DNA, the CDR3 is TGTGCCAGCTCACCAGACAGGGACGGTCCTAATGAAAAACTGTTTTTT.

The chain links TRBV13 to TRBJ1-4, with D unclear. The V end was cut by 5 bases, the J end by 0 bases, with 13 bases between. The V gene's germline CDR1 is PRHDT and CDR2 FYEKMQ (reference sequence). The length of the CDR3 is 16 residues. CDR3 in amino acids: CASSNPTGATNEKLFF. The CDR3 nucleotides are TGTGCCAGCAGCAACCCCACGGGTGCAACTAATGAAAAACTGTTTTTT. The whole variable domain, filled in from reference TRBV13 and TRBJ1-4, reads AAGVIQSPRHLIKEKRETATLKCYPIPRHDTVYWYQQGPGQDPQFLISFYEKMQSDKGSIPDRFSAQQFSDYHSELNMSSLELGDSALYFCASSNPTGATNEKLFFGSGTQLSVL.

V is TRBV27 and J is TRBJ1-1, with D perhaps matching TRBD1 (5 bases). Germline V gene lookup returns CDR1 MNHEY and CDR2 SMNVEV (reference sequence). The CDR3 runs to 11 residues. V was clipped by 6 bases and J by 8 bases, with 10 bases between them. This CDR3 is CASRQGWEAFF. DNA for the CDR3: TGTGCCAGCAGGCAGGGATGGGAAGCTTTCTTT.

The chain links TRBV9 to TRBJ1-1; possibly TRBD1 for D (5 bases). The V gene's germline CDR1 is SGDLS and CDR2 YYNGEE. The CDR3 is made up of 14 amino acids. V lost 3 bases and J lost 0, with 9 bases in between. The CDR3 bases are TGTGCCAGCAGCGCAACAGGAATGAACACTGAAGCTTTCTTT. It translates to CASSATGMNTEAFF.

The rearrangement links TRBV7-8 to TRBJ2-1, with 12 nucleotides matching TRBD2. Germline V gene lookup returns CDR1 SGHVS and CDR2 FQNEAQ. Trimming cost V 5 bases and J 10 bases; bases outside gene matches: 12. The CDR3 is 16 amino acids. The chain's CDR3 is CASSPYELAGGNEQFF. CDR3 DNA: TGTGCCAGCAGCCCCTACGAACTAGCGGGAGGCAACGAGCAGTTCTTC.

The V call is TRBV7-3, the J call TRBJ2-1; tentatively, D is TRBD2 (6 bases). Germline CDR1 SGHTA, CDR2 FQGTGA. The CDR3 runs to 16 residues. Trimming removed 1 base from V and 0 bases from J, with 10 bases in between. CDR3 in amino acids: CASSLIAGHSYNEQFF. The CDR3 coding sequence is TGTGCCAGCAGCTTAATCGCGGGGCACTCCTACAATGAGCAGTTCTTC.

This chain uses TRBV7-9 with TRBJ1-3, with 8 nucleotides matching TRBD1. V shed 5 bases and J 3 bases; nucleotides not matched to a gene: 3. In germline, CDR1 is SEHNR, CDR2 FQNEAQ (reference sequence). This CDR3 has 14 amino acids. For the CDR3, the DNA is TGTGCCAGCAGCCCTGGGACAGGTGGAAACACCATATATTTT. As protein: CASSPGTGGNTIYF.

The CDR3 sequence: CASSLEYRPQYTGELFF. The DNA for the CDR3 is TGTGCCAGCAGCTTAGAGTATAGACCCCAATACACCGGGGAGCTGTTTTTT. The chain is built from TRBV7-2 and TRBJ2-2; D remains unclear. The CDR3 sequence is 17 residues long. Per germline, CDR1 SGHTA and CDR2 FQGNSA. V was cut by 1 base and J by 3 bases, with 15 bases left in between.

Here the CDR3 reads CASSSPRTVYEQYF. The CDR3 DNA sequence: TGTGCCAGCAGTTCCCCACGGACAGTCTACGAGCAGTACTTC. The rearrangement links TRBV27 to TRBJ2-7, with D perhaps matching TRBD1 (6 bases). The V gene's germline CDR1 is MNHEY and CDR2 SMNVEV (reference sequence). V lost 4 bases and J 3 bases, leaving 13 bases between the germline ends. The CDR3 is made up of 14 amino acids.

This sequence joins TRBV5-1 and TRBJ1-4; 7 bases match TRBD1. The CDR3 runs 17 residues. Germline V gene data show CDR1 as SGHRS and CDR2 as YFSETQ. The V gene end was trimmed by 0 bases and the J gene end by 3 bases; junction bases not matched to a gene: 8. CDR3 nucleotides: TGCGCCAGCAGCTTGGCCACAGGGGCAGGGTCTAATGAAAAACTGTTTTTT. It yields the protein CASSLATGAGSNEKLFF.

This rearrangement joins TRBV9 to TRBJ1-2; maybe TRBD1 (5 bases). V lost 0 bases to trimming and J lost 5 bases, with 14 bases between them. CDR1 SGDLS and CDR2 YYNGEE come from the germline V gene. The CDR3 has 15 residues. CDR3 bases: TGTGCCAGCAGCGTAGAGGACACCTCTTCTTATGGCTACACCTTC. Its translation: CASSVEDTSSYGYTF. The full variable domain, its missing parts supplied by reference TRBV9 and TRBJ1-2, is DSGVTQTPKHLITATGQRVTLRCSPRSGDLSVYWYQQSLDQGLQFLIQYYNGEERAKGNILERFSAQQFPDLHSELNLSSLELGDSALYFCASSVEDTSSYGYTFGSGTRLTVV.

The CDR3 nucleotides are TGTGCCAGCAGCTTTGCGGGCACTGAAGCTTTCTTT. Translating it yields CASSFAGTEAFF. The rearrangement links TRBV5-4 to TRBJ1-1; D is ambiguous. CDR3 length equals 12 residues. CDR1 is SGHNT, CDR2 YYREEE, per germline (reference sequence). Trimming stripped 2 bases from V and 4 bases from J, with 6 bases between.

This rearrangement joins TRBV29-1 to TRBJ2-2; D unresolved. Germline V gene sequence: CDR1 SQVTM, CDR2 ANQGSEA. The length of the CDR3 is 14 residues. Trimming took 3 bases from V and 0 from J, leaving 8 bases between them. The CDR3 DNA sequence: TGCAGCGTTGACCACGGCGCGAACACCGGGGAGCTGTTTTTT. Its protein product is CSVDHGANTGELFF.

The rearrangement joins TRBV15 to TRBJ2-3, with 12 bases matching TRBD2. After removal of 5 bases from V and 2 bases from J, the junction contained 5 bases not matched to a gene. This CDR3 region has 16 residues. Germline-derived CDR1 and CDR2 are LNHNV and YYDKDF (reference sequence). The CDR3 DNA sequence: TGTGCCACCAGCGGGGGACTAGCGGGTGTCACAGATACGCAGTATTTT. Encoded protein: CATSGGLAGVTDTQYF.

The V and J genes are TRBV9 and TRBJ2-7; D is unclear. The CDR3 covers 13 residues. V was pared by 3 bases and J by 2 bases, with 9 bases between. Germline values: CDR1 SGDLS, CDR2 YYNGEE. CDR3 region: CASSESGAYEQYF. Here the CDR3 DNA reads TGTGCCAGCAGCGAGTCTGGAGCCTACGAGCAGTACTTC.

The chain carries TRBV2 and TRBJ1-6, with no clear D. This CDR3 has 15 residues. V was cut by 3 bases and J by 4 bases, with 10 bases left in between. Germline CDR1 is SNHLY and CDR2 is FYNNEI. CDR3 bases: TGTGCCAGCAGTGAGACTCGCAGTTATAATTCACCCCTCCACTTT. Its translation is CASSETRSYNSPLHF.